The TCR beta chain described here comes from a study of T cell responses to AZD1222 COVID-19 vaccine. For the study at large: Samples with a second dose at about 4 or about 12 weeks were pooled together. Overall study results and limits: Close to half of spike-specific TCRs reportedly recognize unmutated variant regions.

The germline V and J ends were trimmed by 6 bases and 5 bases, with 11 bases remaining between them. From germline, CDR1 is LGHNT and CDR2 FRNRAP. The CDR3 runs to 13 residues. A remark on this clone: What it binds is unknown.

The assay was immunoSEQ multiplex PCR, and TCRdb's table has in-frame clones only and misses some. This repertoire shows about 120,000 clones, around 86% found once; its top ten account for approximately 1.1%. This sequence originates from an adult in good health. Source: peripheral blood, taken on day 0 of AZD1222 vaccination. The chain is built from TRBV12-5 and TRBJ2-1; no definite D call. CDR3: CASGHTLNNEQFF. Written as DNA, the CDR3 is TGTGCTAGTGGACATACCCTCAACAATGAGCAGTTCTTC.